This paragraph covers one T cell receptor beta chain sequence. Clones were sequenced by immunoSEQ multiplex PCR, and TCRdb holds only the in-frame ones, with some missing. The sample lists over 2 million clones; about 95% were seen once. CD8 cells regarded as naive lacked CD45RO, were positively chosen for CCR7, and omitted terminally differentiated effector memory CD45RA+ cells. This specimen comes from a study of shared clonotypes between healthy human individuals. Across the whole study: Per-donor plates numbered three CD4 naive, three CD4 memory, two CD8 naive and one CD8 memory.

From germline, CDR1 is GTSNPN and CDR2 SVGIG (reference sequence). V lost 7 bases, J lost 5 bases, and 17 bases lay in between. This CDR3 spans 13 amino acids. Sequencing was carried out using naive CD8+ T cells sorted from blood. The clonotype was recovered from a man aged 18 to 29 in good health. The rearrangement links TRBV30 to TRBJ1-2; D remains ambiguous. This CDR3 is CAFLTPNGYGYTF. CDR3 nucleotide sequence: TGTGCCTTCCTGACCCCGAACGGGTATGGCTACACCTTC. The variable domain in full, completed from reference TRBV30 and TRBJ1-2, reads SQTIHQWPATLVQPVGSPLSLECTVEGTSNPNLYWYRQAAGRGLQLLFYSVGIGQISSEVPQNLSASRPQDRQFILSSKKLLLSDSGFYLCAFLTPNGYGYTFGSGTRLTVV.